The 5 T cell receptor beta chains below all came from one sample that was sequenced in a study of CD8+CD57+ T cells in acquired aplastic anemia. Genomic DNA acted as the template from which TCR beta VDJ combination and CDR3 sequence profiling were carried out. TCRdb independently ran MiXCR on the reads; one entry per CDR3 protein. The table has about 190,000 distinct CDR3 sequences, approximately 50% seen once. Sample: sorted CD4+, CD8+, or CD8+CD57+ T cells (not recorded which) from PBMCs. Receptors were obtained from a human donor in good health, serving as a control.

This sequence joins TRBV29-1 and TRBJ1-1; the D is unclear. Germline V gene lookup returns CDR1 SQVTM and CDR2 ANQGSEA. CDR3 length equals 13 residues. With 4 bases removed from V and 1 base from J, the gap between germline ends came to 10 bases. The CDR3 nucleotides read TGCAGCGTTGGTCCCGGCAGGAACACTGAAGCTTTCTTT. Its protein is CSVGPGRNTEAFF.

This clonotype was observed at least ten times. The chain couples TRBV7-2 to TRBJ2-3, with D possibly being TRBD1 or TRBD2 (6 bases each). The CDR3 totals 15 residues. The ends were cut back, 0 bases at V and 2 bases at J, with 9 bases in the middle. Germline V gives CDR1 SGHTA, CDR2 FQGNSA. CDR3 sequence: CASSLAGGTTDTQYF. CDR3 nucleotides: TGTGCCAGCAGCTTAGCGGGGGGCACCACAGATACGCAGTATTTT.

This sequence joins TRBV19 and TRBJ1-2, with D uncertain. The ends were cut back, 10 bases at V and 6 bases at J, with 12 bases in the middle. Germline V gene lookup returns CDR1 LNHDA and CDR2 SQIVND (reference sequence). This CDR3 spans 11 amino acids. The CDR3 here is CATTGGNGYTF. For the CDR3, the DNA is TGTGCCACAACGGGCGGCAATGGCTACACCTTC.

CDR3 bases: TGTGCCAGCAGCTTAGCGTCCGTAGCGGGGGGGGGTCAGCCCCAGCATTTT. Translation gives CASSLASVAGGGQPQHF. The chain joins TRBV7-8 to TRBJ1-5, with D perhaps TRBD1 (5 bases). The CDR3 length is 17 residues. Trimming removed 0 bases from V and 6 bases from J, with 18 bases in between. Per the germline V gene, CDR1 is SGHVS and CDR2 is FQNEAQ. The full variable domain, with the rest looked up from reference TRBV7-8 and TRBJ1-5, is GAGVSQSPRYKVAKRGQDVALRCDPISGHVSLFWYQQALGQGPEFLTYFQNEAQLDKSGLPSDRFFAERPEGSVSTLKIQRTQQEDSAVYLCASSLASVAGGGQPQHFGDGTRLSIL.

This clonotype has just a few counts. V is TRBV18 and J is TRBJ1-2; D ambiguous. V lost 0 bases to trimming and J lost 3 bases, with 11 bases between them. Germline values: CDR1 KGHSH, CDR2 LQKENI. This CDR3 spans 15 amino acids. This chain's CDR3 is CASSPPGSSYYGYTF. CDR3 DNA: TGTGCCAGCTCACCACCGGGCAGTTCCTACTATGGCTACACCTTC.